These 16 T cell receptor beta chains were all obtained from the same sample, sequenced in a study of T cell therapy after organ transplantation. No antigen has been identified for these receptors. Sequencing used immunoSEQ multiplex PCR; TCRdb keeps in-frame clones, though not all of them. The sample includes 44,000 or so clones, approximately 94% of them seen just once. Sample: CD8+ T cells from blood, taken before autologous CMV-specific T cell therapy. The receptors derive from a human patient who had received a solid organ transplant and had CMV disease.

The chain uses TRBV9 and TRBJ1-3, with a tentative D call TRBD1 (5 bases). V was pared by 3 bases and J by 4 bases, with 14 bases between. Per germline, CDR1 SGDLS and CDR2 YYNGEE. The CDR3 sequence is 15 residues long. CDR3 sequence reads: CASSDPSGAGNTIYF. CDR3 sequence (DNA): TGTGCCAGCAGCGACCCAAGTGGGGCAGGAAACACCATATATTTT.

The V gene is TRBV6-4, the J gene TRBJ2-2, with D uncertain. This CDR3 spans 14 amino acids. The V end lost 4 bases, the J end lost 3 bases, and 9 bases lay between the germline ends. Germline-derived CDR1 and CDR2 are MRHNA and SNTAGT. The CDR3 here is CASSVGYDTGELFF. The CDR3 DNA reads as TGTGCCAGCAGTGTCGGGTATGACACCGGGGAGCTGTTTTTT.

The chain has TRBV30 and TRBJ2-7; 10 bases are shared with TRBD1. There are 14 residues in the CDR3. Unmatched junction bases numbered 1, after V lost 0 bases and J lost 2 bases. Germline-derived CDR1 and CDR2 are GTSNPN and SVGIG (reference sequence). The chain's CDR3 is CAWSVGQGTYEQYF. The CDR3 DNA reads TGTGCCTGGAGTGTGGGACAGGGGACCTACGAGCAGTACTTC. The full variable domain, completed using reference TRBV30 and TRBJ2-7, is SQTIHQWPATLVQPVGSPLSLECTVEGTSNPNLYWYRQAAGRGLQLLFYSVGIGQISSEVPQNLSASRPQDRQFILSSKKLLLSDSGFYLCAWSVGQGTYEQYFGPGTRLTVT.

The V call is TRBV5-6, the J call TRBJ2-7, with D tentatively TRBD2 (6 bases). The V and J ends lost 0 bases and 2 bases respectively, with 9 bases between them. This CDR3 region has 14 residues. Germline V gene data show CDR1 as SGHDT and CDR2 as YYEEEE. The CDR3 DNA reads TGTGCCAGCAGCTTGGGGGGGGTTCCCTACGAGCAGTACTTC. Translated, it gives CASSLGGVPYEQYF.

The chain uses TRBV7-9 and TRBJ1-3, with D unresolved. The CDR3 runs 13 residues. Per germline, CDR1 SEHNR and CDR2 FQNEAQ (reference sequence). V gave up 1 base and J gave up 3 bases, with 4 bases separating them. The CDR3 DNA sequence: TGTGCCAGCAGCTTAGGAGATGGAAACACCATATATTTT. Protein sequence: CASSLGDGNTIYF. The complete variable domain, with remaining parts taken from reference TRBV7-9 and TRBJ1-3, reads DTGVSQNPRHKITKRGQNVTFRCDPISEHNRLYWYRQTLGQGPEFLTYFQNEAQLEKSRLLSDRFSAERPKGSFSTLEIQRTEQGDSAMYLCASSLGDGNTIYFGEGSWLTVV.

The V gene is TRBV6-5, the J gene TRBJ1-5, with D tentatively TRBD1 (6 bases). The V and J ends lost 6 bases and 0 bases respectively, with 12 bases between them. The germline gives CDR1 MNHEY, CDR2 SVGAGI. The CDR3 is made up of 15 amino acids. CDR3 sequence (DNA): TGTGCCAGCAGCGTTGGACAGTATAGCAATCAGCCCCAGCATTTT. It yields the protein CASSVGQYSNQPQHF.

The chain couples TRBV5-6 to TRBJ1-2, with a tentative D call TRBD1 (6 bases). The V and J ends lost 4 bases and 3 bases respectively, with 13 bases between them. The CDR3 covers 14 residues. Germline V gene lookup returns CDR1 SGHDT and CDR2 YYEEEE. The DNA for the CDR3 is TGTGCCAGCAGCCATGGACAGACCTACTATGGCTACACCTTC. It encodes CASSHGQTYYGYTF.

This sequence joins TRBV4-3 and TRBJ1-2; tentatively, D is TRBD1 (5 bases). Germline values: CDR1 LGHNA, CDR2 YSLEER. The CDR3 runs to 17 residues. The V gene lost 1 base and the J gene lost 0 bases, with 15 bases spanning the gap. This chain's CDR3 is CASSQAPGEGPNYGYTF. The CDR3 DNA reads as TGCGCCAGCAGCCAAGCCCCGGGGGAGGGCCCTAACTATGGCTACACCTTC.

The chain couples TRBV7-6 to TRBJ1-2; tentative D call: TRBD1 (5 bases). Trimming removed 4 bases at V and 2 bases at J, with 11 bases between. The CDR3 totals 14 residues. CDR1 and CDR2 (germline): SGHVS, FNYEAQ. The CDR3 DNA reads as TGTGCCAGCAGCTCCGTGCGGGGCAACTATGGCTACACCTTC. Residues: CASSSVRGNYGYTF.

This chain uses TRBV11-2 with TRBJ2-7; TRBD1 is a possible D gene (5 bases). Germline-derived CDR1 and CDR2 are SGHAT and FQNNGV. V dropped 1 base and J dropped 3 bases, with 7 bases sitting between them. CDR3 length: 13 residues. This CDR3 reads CASSLGTGYEQYF. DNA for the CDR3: TGTGCCAGCAGCTTAGGAACAGGCTACGAGCAGTACTTC. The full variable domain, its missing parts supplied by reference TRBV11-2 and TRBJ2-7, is EAGVAQSPRYKIIEKRQSVAFWCNPISGHATLYWYQQILGQGPKLLIQFQNNGVVDDSQLPKDRFSAERLKGVDSTLKIQPAKLEDSAVYLCASSLGTGYEQYFGPGTRLTVT.

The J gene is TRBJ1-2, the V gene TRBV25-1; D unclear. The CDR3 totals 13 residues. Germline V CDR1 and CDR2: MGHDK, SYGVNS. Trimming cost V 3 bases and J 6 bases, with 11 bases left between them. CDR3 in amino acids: CASSDPLGDGYTF. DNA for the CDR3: TGTGCCAGCAGTGACCCCCTCGGGGATGGCTACACCTTC.

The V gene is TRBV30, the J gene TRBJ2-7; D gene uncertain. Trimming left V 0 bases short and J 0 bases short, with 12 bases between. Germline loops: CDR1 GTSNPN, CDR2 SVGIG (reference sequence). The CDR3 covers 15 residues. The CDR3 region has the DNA TGTGCCTGGAGTGTACTTGTGGGAAGCTCCTACGAGCAGTACTTC. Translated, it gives CAWSVLVGSSYEQYF.

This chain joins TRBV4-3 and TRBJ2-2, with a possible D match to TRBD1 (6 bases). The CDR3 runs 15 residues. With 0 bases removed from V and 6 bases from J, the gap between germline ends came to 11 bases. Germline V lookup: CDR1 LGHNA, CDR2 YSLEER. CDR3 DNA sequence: TGCGCCAGCAGCCAAGATCGCAGGGGATCCGGGGAGCTGTTTTTT. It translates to CASSQDRRGSGELFF.

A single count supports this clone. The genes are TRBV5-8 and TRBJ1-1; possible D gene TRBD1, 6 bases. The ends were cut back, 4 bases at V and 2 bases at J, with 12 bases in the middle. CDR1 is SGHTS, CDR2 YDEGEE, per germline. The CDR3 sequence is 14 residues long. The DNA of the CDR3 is TGTGCCAGCAGCGTCGGGACACCAAACACTGAAGCTTTCTTT. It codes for CASSVGTPNTEAFF.

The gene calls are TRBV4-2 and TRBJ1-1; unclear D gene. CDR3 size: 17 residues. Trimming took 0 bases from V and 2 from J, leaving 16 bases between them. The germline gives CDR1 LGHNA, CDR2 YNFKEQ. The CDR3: CASSQDPPWGLNTEAFF. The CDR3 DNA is TGTGCCAGCAGCCAAGATCCCCCTTGGGGTCTCAACACTGAAGCTTTCTTT.

CDR3 in DNA: TGTGCCAGCAGCGACCGGGGAATGGGCAATCAGCCCCAGCATTTT. Residues: CASSDRGMGNQPQHF. J is TRBJ1-5 and V is TRBV6-5; D is unclear. The CDR3 has 15 amino acids. Germline CDR1 is MNHEY and CDR2 is SVGAGI. V lost 6 bases and J lost 2, with 14 bases in between.